The 4 T cell receptor beta chains listed next were all sequenced from one sample in a study of T cells in Graves' hyperthyroidism and ophthalmopathy. The TCR beta CDR3 regions underwent amplification using RNA transcripts as the source. An initial round of RT-PCR targeting the TCR CDR3 relied on the HTBI primer set. One entry per CDR3 protein, called by TCRdb with MiXCR from the multiplex PCR reads. The sample includes hundreds of thousands of distinct CDR3 sequences, 15% to 17% of them seen just once. The sample taken for sequencing was blood. All receptors come from a woman under 30 with Graves' hyperthyroidism.

This clonotype was counted at least ten times. This chain joins TRBV20-1 and TRBJ2-7; 12 bases are a match to TRBD2. Germline-derived CDR1 and CDR2 are DFQATT and SNEGSKA (reference sequence). V trimming: 2 bases; J trimming: 4 bases; junction bases outside the gene matches: 3. This CDR3 comprises 14 residues. The CDR3 protein is CSARLAGGPYEQYF. The CDR3 nucleotides read TGCAGTGCTAGACTAGCGGGGGGGCCATACGAGCAGTACTTC.

This clonotype was seen at least ten times. The chain links TRBV12-3 or TRBV12-4 to TRBJ1-6; D ambiguous. The length of the CDR3 is 15 residues. Trimming took off 5 bases at V and 7 bases at J, with 15 bases between the two ends. CDR3 protein: CASSADGILNSPLHF. CDR3 sequence (DNA): TGTGCCAGCAGTGCCGACGGGATTTTAAATTCACCCCTCCACTTT.

This clonotype was seen repeatedly, ten times or more. The chain links TRBV7-6 to TRBJ1-2, with 7 bases fitting TRBD1. CDR1 SGHVS and CDR2 FNYEAQ come from the germline V gene. With V trimmed by 1 base and J by 8 bases, 4 bases remained unmatched. The CDR3 totals 13 residues. In DNA form, the CDR3 reads TGTGCCAGCAGCTTAGAAGGGGGCGACGGCTACACCTTC. Protein sequence: CASSLEGGDGYTF.

The table lists this clonotype with many counts. The rearrangement uses TRBV28 and TRBJ2-5, with TRBD2 identical over 10 bases. With V trimmed by 2 bases and J by 5 bases, 5 bases remained unmatched. The CDR3 has 15 amino acids. Germline V gene data show CDR1 as MDHEN and CDR2 as SYDVKM. CDR3 loop: CASSLLAGALETQYF. DNA for the CDR3: TGTGCCAGCAGTTTACTAGCGGGGGCCTTGGAGACCCAGTACTTC. Supplemented by reference TRBV28 and TRBJ2-5, the full variable domain reads DVKVTQSSRYLVKRTGEKVFLECVQDMDHENMFWYRQDPGLGLRLIYFSYDVKMKEKGDIPEGYSVSREKKERFSLILESASTNQTSMYLCASSLLAGALETQYFGPGTRLLVL.